The sequence of this TCR beta chain was determined in a study of cytomegalovirus exposure and HLA in healthy donors. Study-wide findings and caveats: What TCR beta sequences reportedly achieved was accurate prediction of HLA-A and HLA-B alleles in most subjects.

Both 60 Vbeta primers and 13 Jbeta primers went into the PCR. Measured with immunoSEQ multiplex PCR; TCRdb has only the in-frame clones, and not every one. This repertoire comprises 100,000 to 150,000 clones; its ten largest clones make up less than 2%. Germline values: CDR1 ENHRY, CDR2 SYGVKD. This CDR3 has 14 residues. The ends lost 11 bases at V and 6 bases at J; junction bases unmatched: 15. Points on this clone: Its specificity is not known.

Sequencing was carried out using PBMCs. This clonotype originated in a woman between 35 and 50 years old in good health and CMV-seronegative. V is TRBV10-3 and J is TRBJ2-7; 8 bases are a match to TRBD1. CDR3: CAAGQTGELGEQYF. The CDR3 nucleotides are TGTGCCGCCGGACAGACAGGGGAATTGGGCGAGCAGTACTTC.